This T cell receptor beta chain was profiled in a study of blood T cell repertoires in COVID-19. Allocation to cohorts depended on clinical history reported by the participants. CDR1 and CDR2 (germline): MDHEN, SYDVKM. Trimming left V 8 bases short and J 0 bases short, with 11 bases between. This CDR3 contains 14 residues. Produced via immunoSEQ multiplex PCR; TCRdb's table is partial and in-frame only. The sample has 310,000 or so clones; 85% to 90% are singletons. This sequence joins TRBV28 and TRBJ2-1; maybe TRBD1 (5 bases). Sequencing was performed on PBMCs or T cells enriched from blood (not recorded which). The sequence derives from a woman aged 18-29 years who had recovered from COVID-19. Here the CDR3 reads CASSTVSSYNEQFF. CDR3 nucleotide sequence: TGTGCCAGCTCGACAGTTTCCTCCTACAATGAGCAGTTCTTC.